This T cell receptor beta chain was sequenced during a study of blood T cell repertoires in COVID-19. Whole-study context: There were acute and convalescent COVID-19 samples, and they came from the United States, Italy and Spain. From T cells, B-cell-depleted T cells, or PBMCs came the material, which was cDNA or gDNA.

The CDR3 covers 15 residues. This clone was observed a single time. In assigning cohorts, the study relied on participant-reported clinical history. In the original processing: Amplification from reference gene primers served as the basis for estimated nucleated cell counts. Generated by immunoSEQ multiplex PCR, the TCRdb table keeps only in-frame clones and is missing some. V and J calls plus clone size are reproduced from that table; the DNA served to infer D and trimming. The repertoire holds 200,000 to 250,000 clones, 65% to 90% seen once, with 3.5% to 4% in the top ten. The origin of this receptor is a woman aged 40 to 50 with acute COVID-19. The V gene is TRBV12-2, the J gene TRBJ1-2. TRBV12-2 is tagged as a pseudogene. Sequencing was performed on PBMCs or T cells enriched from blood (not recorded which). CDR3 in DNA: TGTGCAAGTCGCTTAGGTTGGGGGGGCACCTATGGCTACACCTTC. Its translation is CASRLGWGGTYGYTF.